This paragraph covers one TCR beta chain sequence. In the original analysis: Reference gene primer amplification in the assay estimated nucleated cell counts. Here immunoSEQ multiplex PCR was the method, and the copy in TCRdb shows in-frame clones only, minus some. From that table come the V and J calls and clone size; the DNA was used to work out D and trimming. Altogether approximately 36,000 clones are present, about two thirds being singletons, with the ten largest covering approximately 10%. The Seattle patients, enrolled during active infection, were followed longitudinally. Trimming cost V 5 bases and J 7 bases, with 24 bases left between them. This CDR3 has 16 amino acids. Germline V CDR1 and CDR2: PRHDT, FYEKMQ (reference sequence). The sample originates from a study of blood T cell repertoires in COVID-19. Study background: The United States, Italy and Spain supplied acute and convalescent COVID-19 samples.

This TCR derives from a man in his 70s with COVID-19, enrolled during active disease. The specimen sequenced was peripheral blood. This chain links TRBV13 with TRBJ2-7; the D gene is possibly TRBD1 (7 bases). As DNA, the CDR3 is TGTGCCAGCAGCCACCGGCAGGGGGGTTTAACCTCGGAGCAGTACTTC. This encodes CASSHRQGGLTSEQYF.